Sequencing of this T cell receptor beta chain was carried out in a study of blood T cells in healthy people across ages. Next came a second PCR, run for about 7 to 12 cycles, which used a sample-barcoded 5' primer along with a J-beta primer mix. Using its own MiXCR run on the 5' RACE reads, TCRdb lists one record per CDR3 protein. The sample has approximately 880,000 distinct CDR3 sequences, 45% to 50% seen once. CDR1 and CDR2 (germline): SEHNR, FQNEAQ (reference sequence). This CDR3 has 14 residues. The V end was cut by 5 bases, the J end by 4 bases, with 12 bases between. Sequenced material: blood. The J gene is TRBJ1-5, the V gene TRBV7-9, with D uncertain. This receptor was identified in a man younger than 40 in good health. The CDR3 DNA reads as TGTGCCAGCAGCCCTTCGGGAGAGAATCAGCCCCAGCATTTT. This sequence encodes CASSPSGENQPQHF.